These 14 T cell receptor beta chains originate from one sample sequenced in a study of Ad26.COV2.S vaccination and SARS-CoV-2 variants. Sequencing used immunoSEQ multiplex PCR; TCRdb keeps in-frame clones, though not all of them. The data contain about 680,000 clones, more than 70% of them singletons. As to treatment: over 15 received Ad26.COV2.S at low or high dose, single or two shots; five or six received placebo; per-sample allocation not given. Each sample was drawn 63 days after the first injection (of vaccine or placebo). Sample: peripheral blood, taken in a trial of Ad26.COV2.S vaccine versus placebo. These TCRs come from a person aged 18-65 years who received the Ad26.COV2.S COVID-19 vaccine or a placebo.

The chain is built from TRBV19 and TRBJ2-7; TRBD2 aligns across 8 bases. Per the germline V gene, CDR1 is LNHDA and CDR2 is SQIVND (reference sequence). Trimming removed 4 bases from V and 1 base from J; junction bases left unmatched: 3. The CDR3 runs 14 residues. The CDR3 nucleotides read TGTGCCAGTAGTAGGTCTAGCGGGTCCTACGAGCAGTACTTC. Protein sequence: CASSRSSGSYEQYF. The complete variable domain, with remaining parts taken from reference TRBV19 and TRBJ2-7, reads DGGITQSPKYLFRKEGQNVTLSCEQNLNHDAMYWYRQDPGQGLRLIYYSQIVNDFQKGDIAEGYSVSREKKESFPLTVTSAQKNPTAFYLCASSRSSGSYEQYFGPGTRLTVT.

The chain employs TRBV24-1 and TRBJ2-3; no clear D gene. The germline V gene has CDR1 KGHDR and CDR2 SFDVKD. The CDR3 spans 13 residues. The germline V and J ends were trimmed by 4 bases and 3 bases, with 7 bases remaining between them. The CDR3 reads CATSDAETDTQYF. The CDR3 DNA reads TGTGCCACCAGTGACGCGGAAACAGATACGCAGTATTTT.

The chain uses TRBV7-9 and TRBJ2-7; D possibly uses TRBD1 or TRBD2 (5 bases each). Trimming took 2 bases from V and 2 from J, leaving 13 bases between them. CDR3 length: 15 residues. Germline values: CDR1 SEHNR, CDR2 FQNEAQ (reference sequence). The CDR3 DNA reads as TGTGCCAGCAGCTTATATCGGGGCCCCACCTACGAGCAGTACTTC. Its translation: CASSLYRGPTYEQYF. Together with reference TRBV7-9 and TRBJ2-7, the CDR3 gives the full variable domain: DTGVSQNPRHKITKRGQNVTFRCDPISEHNRLYWYRQTLGQGPEFLTYFQNEAQLEKSRLLSDRFSAERPKGSFSTLEIQRTEQGDSAMYLCASSLYRGPTYEQYFGPGTRLTVT.

The chain employs TRBV18 and TRBJ1-2; possible D gene TRBD1, 6 bases. Deletions cut 3 bases from V and 7 bases from J, with 18 bases between. CDR3 size: 15 residues. CDR1 and CDR2 (germline): KGHSH, LQKENI. The DNA of the CDR3 is TGTGCCAGCTCACCCAATCAAAAGGGGGAGGGTGGCTACACCTTC. Amino acid sequence: CASSPNQKGEGGYTF.

The V gene is TRBV19, the J gene TRBJ2-3; a weak D match, TRBD1 (5 bases). Trimming removed 3 bases from V and 3 bases from J, with 7 bases in between. The CDR3 sequence is 13 residues long. The germline V gene encodes CDR1 LNHDA and CDR2 SQIVND (reference sequence). In DNA form, the CDR3 reads TGTGCCAGTAGTATCGACAGAACAGATACGCAGTATTTT. Translation gives CASSIDRTDTQYF.

The sample holds a few counts of this clone. This sequence joins TRBV6-5 and TRBJ2-7; a possible D gene is TRBD1 (6 bases). The CDR3 has 14 amino acids. Per the germline V gene, CDR1 is MNHEY and CDR2 is SVGAGI. V was trimmed by 6 bases and J by 0 bases, leaving 12 bases between them. CDR3 sequence (DNA): TGTGCCAGCAGCACAGGGCCCCGCTCCTACGAGCAGTACTTC. Its translation: CASSTGPRSYEQYF.

The chain combines TRBV19 with TRBJ1-1, with D maybe TRBD1 (6 bases). The length of the CDR3 is 15 residues. V was trimmed by 7 bases and J by 8 bases, leaving 23 bases between them. Germline V gene lookup returns CDR1 LNHDA and CDR2 SQIVND (reference sequence). The CDR3 reads CASTLRGRQVSEAFF. CDR3 in DNA: TGTGCCAGTACCCTGCGGGGGCGACAGGTTTCGGAAGCTTTCTTT.

The V call is TRBV4-2, the J call TRBJ2-2; TRBD1 is a possible D gene (6 bases). The CDR3 loop spans 16 amino acids. Germline V gene data show CDR1 as LGHNA and CDR2 as YNFKEQ. V was trimmed by 0 bases and J by 6 bases, leaving 14 bases between them. Written as DNA, the CDR3 is TGTGCCAGCAGCCAAGATCCGAGGGGGTGGGCCGGGGAGCTGTTTTTT. Its translation: CASSQDPRGWAGELFF.

This chain connects TRBV18 to TRBJ2-5; 13 nucleotides line up with TRBD2. J gave up 1 base and V 6 bases, and 5 bases lay outside the gene matches. The V gene's germline CDR1 is KGHSH and CDR2 LQKENI. The CDR3 is 16 amino acids. For the CDR3, the DNA is TGTGCCAGCTCCAGGACTAGCGGGGGATTCCAAGAGACCCAGTACTTC. Its translation: CASSRTSGGFQETQYF.

The rearrangement joins TRBV4-2 to TRBJ2-1; TRBD2 is a possible D gene (5 bases). Germline lookup yields CDR1 LGHNA and CDR2 YNFKEQ. Trimming removed 0 bases at V and 0 bases at J, with 9 bases between. CDR3 length equals 16 residues. The CDR3 nucleotides read TGTGCCAGCAGCCAAGAGACGGGGAGCTCCTACAATGAGCAGTTCTTC. It translates to CASSQETGSSYNEQFF.

This clone was recorded once. This chain links TRBV27 with TRBJ2-5; 8 bases match TRBD2. The CDR3 has 14 residues. CDR1 and CDR2 from the germline V gene are MNHEY and SMNVEV (reference sequence). The trim removed 3 bases at V and 5 bases at J, leaving 5 bases unmatched. The CDR3 reads CASSFRGGRETQYF. The CDR3 nucleotides read TGTGCCAGCAGTTTCCGCGGGGGGAGGGAGACCCAGTACTTC.

The gene calls are TRBV7-2 and TRBJ1-5, with TRBD1 matching 8 bases. The CDR3 has 14 residues. V shed 3 bases, J shed 8 bases, and the junction held 6 bases outside the gene matches. Germline CDR1 is SGHTA and CDR2 is FQGNSA. CDR3 region: CASSFGQGREPQHF. The CDR3 nucleotides read TGTGCCAGCAGCTTTGGACAGGGTAGGGAGCCCCAGCATTTT.

The chain links TRBV6-5 to TRBJ1-2; possibly TRBD1 for D (5 bases). Germline V lookup: CDR1 MNHEY, CDR2 SVGAGI. The CDR3 spans 13 residues. V dropped 5 bases and J dropped 7 bases, with 14 bases sitting between them. CDR3 bases: TGTGCCAGCAGTACCCGGGGGAGACGTGGCTACACCTTC. This encodes CASSTRGRRGYTF.

J is TRBJ1-3 and V is TRBV19; D may be TRBD1 (5 bases). The length of the CDR3 is 14 residues. Germline CDR1 and CDR2: LNHDA and SQIVND (reference sequence). The V end was cut by 10 bases, the J end by 0 bases, with 13 bases between. The CDR3 DNA is TGTGCCACCTACGACAGACGCTCTGGAAACACCATATATTTT. As protein: CATYDRRSGNTIYF.